Here is one T cell receptor beta chain with its context. What it binds is unknown. Only in-frame clones appear in the TCRdb table, and some are missing; sequencing was by immunoSEQ multiplex PCR. Seen here are under 75,000 clones, approximately 90% observed once, and the top ten hold 6% to 8%. These data come from a study of OX40 agonist ivuxolimab in advanced cancers. The study's findings and limits: Both blood CD4+ and CD8+ T cells showed clonal growth by week 6 at 0.1 to 3.0 mg/kg.

After removal of 1 base from V and 6 bases from J, the junction contained 3 bases not matched to a gene. The CDR3 extends over 13 amino acids. Germline V gene data show CDR1 as SGHTA and CDR2 as FQGNSA. Sample: CD4+ or CD8+ T cells sorted from blood, taken in a trial of the OX40 agonist ivuxolimab. This rearrangement joins TRBV7-2 to TRBJ2-7, with 7 bases aligning to TRBD2. The clonotype originates from an adult with an advanced solid tumor such as melanoma, head and neck, liver or kidney cancer. The CDR3 here is CASSLGEGSEQYF. The CDR3 coding sequence is TGTGCCAGCAGCTTAGGGGAGGGGTCCGAGCAGTACTTC.